The clone carrying this T cell receptor (beta chain) showed up many times. Its antigen is undetermined. The source of the sample is a study of T-cell reconstitution after alpha-beta-depleted transplantation in children. Study-level results: Newly generated T cells supplied most T-cell counts and diversity one year post-transplant. Alpha-beta T cells about two months after transplant reportedly derived from several hundred expanded graft clones. Recipient T cells and thymic progenitors that survived were the source of the high TCRbeta diversity seen at day 60 in some patients.

The length of the CDR3 is 17 residues. Trimming cost V 0 bases and J 1 base, with 13 bases left between them. From germline, CDR1 is SEHNR and CDR2 FQNEAQ (reference sequence). TCRbeta library construction was performed incorporating unique molecular identifiers. A single record per CDR3 protein comes from TCRdb applying MiXCR to the PCR reads. The table shows some 70,000 distinct CDR3 sequences, with roughly 4.9% occurring only once. V is TRBV7-9 and J is TRBJ1-5; possible D gene TRBD1, 6 bases. The TCR comes from a boy under two years old who had a stem cell transplant for acute myeloid leukemia, so the T cells may come from the graft donor. The sequenced sample was PBMCs, mostly from graft donor cells, obtained 180 days after TCRalphabeta/CD19-depleted stem cell transplant. CDR3 region: CASSLARHRESNQPQHF. As DNA, the CDR3 is TGTGCCAGCAGCTTAGCGCGACACAGGGAGAGCAATCAGCCCCAGCATTTT.